This T cell receptor beta chain was profiled in a study of CD8+ T cells in alopecia areata. Study details: Tofacitinib ran for 6 to 18 months before 6 months off drug.

This clone appeared many times. Researchers gathered lesional scalp punch biopsies and peripheral blood from patients with alopecia areata. The authors extracted RNA and reverse transcribed it into cDNA as the sequencing template. This table comes from immunoSEQ multiplex PCR, and its TCRdb copy is limited to in-frame clones, with some not included. In the table there are about 150,000 clones, roughly 62% of which are singletons. Germline CDR1 is MGHRA and CDR2 is YSYEKL. There are 15 residues in the CDR3. The V and J ends lost 2 bases and 2 bases, in that order; junction bases with no gene match: 3. The sequence was obtained from a human donor with alopecia areata. The genes are TRBV4-1 and TRBJ2-7, with 10 nucleotides matching TRBD1. The sample consisted of CD4+ T cells sorted from blood, taken at week 0. The CDR3 sequence is CASSQPGQGTYEQYF. The DNA of the CDR3 is TGCGCCAGCAGCCAACCGGGACAGGGGACCTACGAGCAGTACTTC.